The sequence of this T cell receptor beta chain was determined in a study of CD8+CD57+ T cells in acquired aplastic anemia. Sequenced patients had shown CD8+CD57+ cell expansion by flow cytometry. Genomic DNA templated the TCR beta VDJ and CDR3 profiling. TCRdb called the reads again in MiXCR, with one record for every CDR3 protein. The sample carries approximately 180,000 distinct CDR3 sequences, about three fifths recorded once. The CDR3 spans 16 residues. The V gene lost 11 bases and the J gene lost 3 bases, with 22 bases spanning the gap. Per the germline V gene, CDR1 is WNHNN and CDR2 is SYGVQD (reference sequence).

Material for sequencing was sorted CD4+, CD8+, or CD8+CD57+ T cells (not recorded which) from PBMCs. The chain links TRBV10-1 to TRBJ2-2, with D possibly TRBD1 on 6 matching bases. The receptor was isolated from a human donor with aplastic anemia. The chain's CDR3 is CAAHQSWTDDTGELFF. DNA of the CDR3: TGCGCCGCCCACCAGTCTTGGACAGATGACACCGGGGAGCTGTTTTTT.